A single sample gave rise to the 8 T cell receptor beta chains below, sequenced in a study of T cell responses to AZD1222 COVID-19 vaccine (dated by TCRdb to the early 2020s). Library preparation employed the immunoSEQ multiplex PCR assay. TCRdb limited this immuneACCESS table to in-frame rearrangements with V and J called. A share of clones is missing; checked studies link under half to unresolved V genes, and the rest is unexplained. The sample table holds around 180,000 clones, of which around nine tenths were seen once. The ten biggest clones cover 0.49% of the sample. The time point label for this specimen denotes: baseline before first vaccination. The sequences come from peripheral blood, collected on day 0 of AZD1222 vaccination. Every receptor here comes from an adult in good health.

The chain combines TRBV2 with TRBJ2-3, with D possibly being TRBD1 (6 bases). V was cut by 6 bases and J by 1 base, with 14 bases left in between. This CDR3 region has 15 residues. Germline V gene sequence: CDR1 SNHLY, CDR2 FYNNEI. CDR3 in amino acids: CASRDTPGGTDTQYF. The CDR3 DNA reads TGTGCCAGCAGGGATACCCCAGGGGGCACAGATACGCAGTATTTT.

This rearrangement joins TRBV15 to TRBJ1-1; no clear D. Germline V gene sequence: CDR1 LNHNV, CDR2 YYDKDF (reference sequence). The V gene lost 0 bases and the J gene lost 10 bases, with 21 bases spanning the gap. The CDR3 contains 16 residues. In DNA, the CDR3 is TGTGCCACCAGCAGAGATCGAGGGCAGCCCGCGCTGGGAGCTTTCTTT. It specifies CATSRDRGQPALGAFF.

V usage is TRBV7-8 and J usage is TRBJ2-7; a weak D match, TRBD2 (5 bases). The germline V and J ends were trimmed by 11 bases and 6 bases, with 14 bases remaining between them. This CDR3 comprises 11 residues. From germline, CDR1 is SGHVS and CDR2 FQNEAQ. This chain's CDR3 is CAAGPTTEQYF. As DNA, the CDR3 is TGTGCCGCGGGTCCCACCACCGAGCAGTACTTC. The full variable domain, its missing parts supplied by reference TRBV7-8 and TRBJ2-7, is GAGVSQSPRYKVAKRGQDVALRCDPISGHVSLFWYQQALGQGPEFLTYFQNEAQLDKSGLPSDRFFAERPEGSVSTLKIQRTQQEDSAVYLCAAGPTTEQYFGPGTRLTVT.

The chain recombines TRBV27 with TRBJ2-7; 8 positions match TRBD1. The length of the CDR3 is 15 residues. Germline loops: CDR1 MNHEY, CDR2 SMNVEV (reference sequence). V dropped 6 bases and J dropped 3; count of bases not matched to a gene: 10. This CDR3 is CASRPGAGGHYEQYF. CDR3 sequence (DNA): TGTGCCAGCAGACCAGGCGCAGGGGGCCACTACGAGCAGTACTTC.

J is TRBJ1-6 and V is TRBV6-5; D is unresolved. CDR1 and CDR2 (germline): MNHEY, SVGAGI. The V and J ends lost 1 base and 10 bases respectively, with 8 bases between them. The CDR3 is 13 residues long. The CDR3 DNA reads TGTGCCAGCAGTTACTGGGAGAGCTCACCCCTCCACTTT. Translation: CASSYWESSPLHF.

The CDR3 DNA is TGTGCCAGCAGAGAAAGGACAGGGCCTAATGAAAAACTGTTTTTT. Translation gives CASRERTGPNEKLFF. V usage is TRBV6-6 and J usage is TRBJ1-4, with 8 bases identical to TRBD1. The V segment lost 6 bases and the J segment 3 bases; nucleotides outside the gene matches: 6. CDR3 length equals 15 residues. Germline V gene sequence: CDR1 MNHNY, CDR2 SVGAGI (reference sequence).

This clone is a singleton in its sample. This same CDR3 is encoded by further DNA sequences in the sample. The rearrangement links TRBV11-3 to TRBJ2-7; tentatively, D is TRBD1 (5 bases). V lost 5 bases to trimming and J lost 2 bases, with 13 bases between them. Germline V gives CDR1 SGHNT, CDR2 YENEEA. This CDR3 has 14 residues. The CDR3 sequence is CASSPGTGTYEQYF. As DNA, the CDR3 is TGTGCCAGCAGCCCGGGCACAGGCACCTACGAGCAGTACTTC.

A remark on this clone: The same CDR3 arises from other DNA sequences in this sample as well. The chain links TRBV6-4 to TRBJ2-3; D uncertain. CDR1 and CDR2 from the germline V gene are MRHNA and SNTAGT. This CDR3 has 13 residues. The ends were cut back, 0 bases at V and 2 bases at J, with 3 bases in the middle. CDR3 sequence: CASSDSTTDTQYF. The CDR3 nucleotides are TGTGCCAGCAGTGACTCGACCACAGATACGCAGTATTTT.